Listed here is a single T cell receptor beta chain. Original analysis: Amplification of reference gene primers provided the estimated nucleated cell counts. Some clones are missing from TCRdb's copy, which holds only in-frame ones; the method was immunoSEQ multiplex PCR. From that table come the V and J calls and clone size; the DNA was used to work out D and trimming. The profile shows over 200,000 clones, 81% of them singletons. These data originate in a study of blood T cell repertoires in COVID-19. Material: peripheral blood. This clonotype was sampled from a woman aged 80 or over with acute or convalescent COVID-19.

The CDR3 spells CASSLASNRGQDQPQHF. The CDR3 DNA follows: TGTGCCAGCAGCTTAGCTAGCAACAGGGGGCAAGATCAGCCCCAGCATTTT. The J gene is TRBJ1-5, the V gene TRBV7-8; 9 nucleotides match TRBD1. The CDR3 extends over 17 amino acids. Trimming at V came to 0 bases and at J to 5 bases, leaving 8 bases not matched to a gene. The germline CDR1 and CDR2 sequences are SGHVS and FQNEAQ.